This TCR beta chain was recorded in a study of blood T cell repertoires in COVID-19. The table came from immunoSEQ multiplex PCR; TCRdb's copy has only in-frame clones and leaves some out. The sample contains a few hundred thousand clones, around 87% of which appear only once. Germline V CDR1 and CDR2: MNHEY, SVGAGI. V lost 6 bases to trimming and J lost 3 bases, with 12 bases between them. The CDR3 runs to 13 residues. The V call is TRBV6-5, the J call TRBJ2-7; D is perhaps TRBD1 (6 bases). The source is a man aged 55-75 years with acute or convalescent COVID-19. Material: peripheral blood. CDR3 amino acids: CASSRDTNYEQYF. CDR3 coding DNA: TGTGCCAGCAGCCGGGACACCAACTACGAGCAGTACTTC.